What follows is one T cell receptor (beta chain) and its context. V lost 5 bases, J lost 1 base, and 12 bases lay in between. This CDR3 region has 14 residues. CDR1 KGHSH and CDR2 LQKENI come from the germline V gene. The data were taken from a study of CD4 T cell repertoires in COVID-19. Study as a whole: After nine to eleven days of IL-2 expansion, CFSE-low cells were relabeled and restimulated with other coronavirus spikes.

This table comes from immunoSEQ multiplex PCR, and its TCRdb copy is limited to in-frame clones, with some not included. The sample yields approximately 75,000 clones, 83% seen once. Samples came from patients recovered from mild-to-severe COVID-19. The memory T cells were sequenced right after ex vivo isolation, without culture. The rearrangement joins TRBV18 to TRBJ2-7; TRBD1 or TRBD2 may be the D gene (5 bases each). The sample here was CD4+ T cells from peripheral blood, taken after recovery from COVID-19. This TCR was recovered from a human donor who had COVID-19. CDR3 DNA sequence: TGTGCCAGCTCAAACGGGAAGGGGTCCTACGAGCAGTACTTC. Translation: CASSNGKGSYEQYF. The entire variable domain, with the rest obtained from reference TRBV18 and TRBJ2-7, is as follows: NAGVMQNPRHLVRRRGQEARLRCSPMKGHSHVYWYRQLPEEGLKFMVYLQKENIIDESGMPKERFSAEFPKEGPSILRIQQVVRGDSAAYFCASSNGKGSYEQYFGPGTRLTVT.